The subject of this entry is one T cell receptor (beta chain). The CDR3 has 16 amino acids. Germline V gene lookup returns CDR1 LGHDT and CDR2 YNNKEL (reference sequence). Trimming pared 0 bases from V and 2 bases from J, leaving 13 bases between. Every participating donor contributed 8 to 10 milliliters of peripheral blood through a draw. Isolated per sample were at least 7 million PBMCs. The use of a sample-barcoded 5' primer and a J-beta primer mix characterized a second PCR of roughly 7 to 11 cycles. TCRdb ran MiXCR on the 5' RACE reads and lists one entry per CDR3 protein. This sample yields about a million distinct CDR3 sequences, of which about 51% are seen a single time; around a fifth belongs to the top ten. The data were obtained in a study of blood T cells in healthy people across ages. As for the study in general: There was about one barcoded beta molecule captured by template switching per two T cells.

The sample was blood. This rearrangement joins TRBV3-1 to TRBJ1-2; D call uncertain. The sequence came from an older woman in good health. The CDR3 loop is CASSQDLGSTNYGYTF. CDR3 nucleotide sequence: TGTGCCAGCAGCCAAGATCTTGGATCTACGAACTATGGCTACACCTTC.